Listed here are 22 T cell receptor beta chains from one sample, sequenced in a study of OX40 agonist ivuxolimab in advanced cancers. TCRdb's copy holds only in-frame clones and misses some; the assay was immunoSEQ multiplex PCR. The sample records around 100,000 clones, around nine tenths being singletons. The sequencing here drew on CD4+ or CD8+ T cells sorted from blood, taken in a trial of the OX40 agonist ivuxolimab. These receptors were obtained from an adult with an advanced solid tumor such as melanoma, head and neck, liver or kidney cancer.

In its sample, this clone was seen once. The V and J genes are TRBV5-1 and TRBJ2-3; 11 nucleotides agree with TRBD2. The V and J ends lost 4 bases and 4 bases, in that order; junction bases with no gene match: 8. The CDR3 loop spans 16 amino acids. Germline loops: CDR1 SGHRS, CDR2 YFSETQ. This CDR3 reads CASSPIAGGPSDTQYF. CDR3 nucleotides: TGCGCCAGCAGCCCAATAGCGGGAGGGCCCTCAGATACGCAGTATTTT. The variable domain in full, completed from reference TRBV5-1 and TRBJ2-3, reads KAGVTQTPRYLIKTRGQQVTLSCSPISGHRSVSWYQQTPGQGLQFLFEYFSETQRNKGNFPGRFSGRQFSNSRSEMNVSTLELGDSALYLCASSPIAGGPSDTQYFGPGTRLTVL.

The rearrangement links TRBV14 to TRBJ2-7; the D is unclear. Germline loops: CDR1 SGHDN, CDR2 FVKESK. The V end lost 5 bases, the J end lost 5 bases, and 13 bases lay between the germline ends. The CDR3 runs 13 residues. The CDR3 loop reads CASSKRMWNEQYF. The DNA of the CDR3 is TGTGCCAGCAGCAAGCGAATGTGGAACGAGCAGTACTTC.

The V call is TRBV9, the J call TRBJ2-7; D may be TRBD1 or TRBD2 (5 bases each). Between the trimmed V and J ends, which lost 3 bases and 3 bases, there was a span of 16 bases. The CDR3 is 15 residues long. CDR1 and CDR2 (germline): SGDLS, YYNGEE. The CDR3 DNA follows: TGTGCCAGCAGCGCTTCCGGGACCGAATACTACGAGCAGTACTTC. Translated: CASSASGTEYYEQYF. The variable domain in full, completed from reference TRBV9 and TRBJ2-7, reads DSGVTQTPKHLITATGQRVTLRCSPRSGDLSVYWYQQSLDQGLQFLIQYYNGEERAKGNILERFSAQQFPDLHSELNLSSLELGDSALYFCASSASGTEYYEQYFGPGTRLTVT.

This clone was seen a few times. The chain uses TRBV30 and TRBJ1-1; 7 nucleotides agree with TRBD1. Per the germline V gene, CDR1 is GTSNPN and CDR2 is SVGIG (reference sequence). CDR3 length: 14 amino acids. V gave up 4 bases and J gave up 3 bases; unmatched junction bases: 8. The CDR3 is CAWNQQGLYTEAFF. CDR3 in DNA: TGTGCCTGGAATCAACAGGGGCTGTACACTGAAGCTTTCTTT.

The gene calls are TRBV7-8 and TRBJ2-7; 7 bases line up with TRBD1. V lost 1 base to trimming and J lost 1 base; unmatched junction nucleotides: 4. Germline CDR1 and CDR2: SGHVS and FQNEAQ. The CDR3 consists of 15 residues. The CDR3 region is CASSLGLTGSYEQYF. In nucleotides, the CDR3 is TGTGCCAGCAGCTTAGGTCTGACAGGGTCCTACGAGCAGTACTTC. Filled out from reference TRBV7-8 and TRBJ2-7, the complete variable domain reads GAGVSQSPRYKVAKRGQDVALRCDPISGHVSLFWYQQALGQGPEFLTYFQNEAQLDKSGLPSDRFFAERPEGSVSTLKIQRTQQEDSAVYLCASSLGLTGSYEQYFGPGTRLTVT.

In nucleotides, the CDR3 is TGCGCCAGCAGCTTGGAGGATACGCAGTATTTT. Translation: CASSLEDTQYF. The chain carries TRBV5-1 and TRBJ2-3; D gene unclear. CDR1 is SGHRS and CDR2 is YFSETQ in the germline V gene. The ends were cut back, 0 bases at V and 6 bases at J, with 2 bases in the middle. The CDR3 is made up of 11 amino acids.

The DNA for the CDR3 is TGTGCCAGCTCACCTTTAGCGGGAGGGACCTACAATGAGCAGTTCTTC. Protein product: CASSPLAGGTYNEQFF. The chain recombines TRBV18 with TRBJ2-1, with 11 positions matching TRBD2. In germline, CDR1 is KGHSH, CDR2 LQKENI. The CDR3 has 16 amino acids. V was clipped by 3 bases and J by 2 bases; unmatched bases: 3.

The chain combines TRBV7-2 with TRBJ1-2; D remains unclear. Looked up from germline, CDR1 is SGHTA and CDR2 is FQGNSA. The CDR3 covers 13 residues. The ends were cut back, 1 base at V and 8 bases at J, with 11 bases in the middle. DNA for the CDR3: TGTGCCAGCAGCTTAGAGGCCGGTCGGGGCTACACCTTC. Amino acid sequence: CASSLEAGRGYTF.

This sequence joins TRBV28 and TRBJ1-2; D unresolved. Germline CDR1 is MDHEN and CDR2 is SYDVKM. The CDR3 length is 12 residues. V dropped 6 bases and J dropped 3 bases, with 8 bases sitting between them. CDR3 DNA sequence: TGTGCCAGCAGAGGGCGGCACTATGGCTACACCTTC. Amino acid sequence: CASRGRHYGYTF.

Only one count was recorded for this clone. The chain employs TRBV6-1 and TRBJ1-1, with TRBD1 identical over 8 bases. The CDR3 length is 13 residues. Germline V gene sequence: CDR1 MNHNS, CDR2 SASEGT. The V gene end was trimmed by 7 bases and the J gene end by 1 base; junction bases not matched to a gene: 2. The CDR3 coding sequence is TGTGCCAGCAAGACAGGGGCGAACACTGAAGCTTTCTTT. Residues: CASKTGANTEAFF.

The rearrangement joins TRBV11-2 to TRBJ2-5, with TRBD1 matching 12 bases. The DNA end lines up better with TRBJ2-7; the J call may be wrong. This CDR3 contains 15 residues. Germline values: CDR1 SGHAT, CDR2 FQNNGV. DNA for the CDR3: TGTGCCAGCAGCTTAAGCGGGACAGGGGGCTCCGAGCAGTACTTC. It specifies CASSLSGTGGSEQYF.

The CDR3 here is CASSIQAGTGNNEQFF. The CDR3 DNA sequence: TGTGCCAGTAGTATACAGGCGGGGACAGGGAACAATGAGCAGTTCTTC. The genes are TRBV19 and TRBJ2-1; TRBD1 agrees at 9 bases. The V gene's germline CDR1 is LNHDA and CDR2 SQIVND (reference sequence). The V and J ends lost 2 bases and 5 bases, in that order; junction bases with no gene match: 7. This CDR3 comprises 16 residues.

This chain uses TRBV18 with TRBJ1-4; 9 bases are shared with TRBD1. The CDR3 totals 17 residues. Germline values: CDR1 KGHSH, CDR2 LQKENI. The ends lost 2 bases at V and 5 bases at J; junction bases unmatched: 9. CDR3 DNA: TGTGCCAGCTCACCAAATCATGCCGGGACAGGGAATGAAAAACTGTTTTTT. This sequence encodes CASSPNHAGTGNEKLFF.

The rearrangement joins TRBV5-1 to TRBJ2-1; D gene uncertain. The CDR3 sequence is 13 residues long. The V gene lost 3 bases and the J gene lost 8 bases, with 12 bases spanning the gap. The germline CDR1 and CDR2 sequences are SGHRS and YFSETQ. The CDR3 spells CASSSNLADEQFF. In nucleotides, the CDR3 is TGCGCCAGCAGCTCCAACTTGGCTGATGAGCAGTTCTTC.

V is TRBV28 and J is TRBJ2-3, with D uncertain. Germline assignment: CDR1 MDHEN and CDR2 SYDVKM. Trimming shortened V by 7 bases and J by 5 bases, and 13 bases separated the two germline ends. The CDR3 consists of 13 residues. Written as DNA, the CDR3 is TGTGCCAGCAATGGTCTTCCCCAAGATACGCAGTATTTT. Its translation: CASNGLPQDTQYF.

The chain is built from TRBV15 and TRBJ2-7, with D hard to call. Germline CDR1 is LNHNV and CDR2 is YYDKDF (reference sequence). This CDR3 region has 16 residues. Trimming removed 0 bases at V and 3 bases at J, with 15 bases between. CDR3 sequence: CATSRDLPGLGYEQYF. For the CDR3, the DNA is TGTGCCACCAGCAGAGATCTTCCGGGTTTGGGCTACGAGCAGTACTTC.

The chain combines TRBV14 with TRBJ1-1; TRBD1 might be the D (5 bases). Looked up from germline, CDR1 is SGHDN and CDR2 is FVKESK. The CDR3 loop spans 15 amino acids. V lost 3 bases to trimming and J lost 4 bases, with 15 bases between them. The CDR3 DNA is TGTGCCAGCAGCCAGGGACCCGGGCGGGGCACTGAAGCTTTCTTT. This encodes CASSQGPGRGTEAFF.

Here the CDR3 reads CASSLGSGITDTQYF. The CDR3 nucleotides read TGTGCCAGCAGCTTAGGTAGCGGGATCACAGATACGCAGTATTTT. The rearrangement joins TRBV7-3 to TRBJ2-3; TRBD2 matches at 8 bases. Germline lookup yields CDR1 SGHTA and CDR2 FQGTGA. With 2 bases clipped from V and 2 bases from J, the junction kept 3 bases outside the gene matches. The CDR3 contains 15 residues.

The V gene is TRBV6-1, the J gene TRBJ2-5; D is ambiguous. Trimming stripped 4 bases from V and 3 bases from J, with 9 bases between. Germline V CDR1 and CDR2: MNHNS, SASEGT. The CDR3 runs to 13 residues. CDR3 nucleotides: TGTGCCAGCAGTGTTGGGTCTAAAGAGACCCAGTACTTC. It yields the protein CASSVGSKETQYF.

This clone has only one observation. J is TRBJ2-7 and V is TRBV21-1. TRBV21-1 is noted as a pseudogene. This CDR3 comprises 16 residues. CDR3 protein: CASSKEGAGNHYEQYF. The DNA of the CDR3 is TGTGCCAGCAGCAAAGAGGGTGCAGGAAACCACTACGAGCAGTACTTC.

V is TRBV5-1 and J is TRBJ1-4; TRBD1 matches 8 bases. Unmatched junction bases numbered 8, after V lost 4 bases and J lost 3 bases. The CDR3 is 16 amino acids. Germline CDR1 is SGHRS and CDR2 is YFSETQ. CDR3: CASSPRTGWANEKLFF. CDR3 sequence (DNA): TGCGCCAGCAGCCCCCGGACAGGGTGGGCTAATGAAAAACTGTTTTTT.

This clone occurred once. The chain carries TRBV5-6 and TRBJ1-2, with D tentatively TRBD1 (5 bases). The CDR3 consists of 14 residues. Trimming removed 5 bases from V and 2 bases from J, with 13 bases in between. The germline V gene has CDR1 SGHDT and CDR2 YYEEEE. The CDR3 sequence is CASSSGTVNYGYTF. CDR3 nucleotide sequence: TGTGCCAGCAGTTCCGGGACGGTGAACTATGGCTACACCTTC. Filled out from reference TRBV5-6 and TRBJ1-2, the complete variable domain reads DAGVTQSPTHLIKTRGQQVTLRCSPKSGHDTVSWYQQALGQGPQFIFQYYEEEERQRGNFPDRFSGHQFPNYSSELNVNALLLGDSALYLCASSSGTVNYGYTFGSGTRLTVV.